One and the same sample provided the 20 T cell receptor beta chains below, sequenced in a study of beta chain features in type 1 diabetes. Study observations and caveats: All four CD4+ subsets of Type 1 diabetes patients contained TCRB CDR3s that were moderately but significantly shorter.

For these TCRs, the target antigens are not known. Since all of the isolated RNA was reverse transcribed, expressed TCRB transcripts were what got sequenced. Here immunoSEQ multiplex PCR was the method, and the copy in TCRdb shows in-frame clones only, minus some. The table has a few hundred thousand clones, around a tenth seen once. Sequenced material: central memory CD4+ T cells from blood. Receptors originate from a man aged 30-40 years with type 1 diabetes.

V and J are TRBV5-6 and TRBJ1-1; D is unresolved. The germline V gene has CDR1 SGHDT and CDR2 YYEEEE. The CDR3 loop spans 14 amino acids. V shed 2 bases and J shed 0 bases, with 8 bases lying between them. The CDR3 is CASSLSRLNTEAFF. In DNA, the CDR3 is TGTGCCAGCAGCTTAAGCAGGTTGAACACTGAAGCTTTCTTT.

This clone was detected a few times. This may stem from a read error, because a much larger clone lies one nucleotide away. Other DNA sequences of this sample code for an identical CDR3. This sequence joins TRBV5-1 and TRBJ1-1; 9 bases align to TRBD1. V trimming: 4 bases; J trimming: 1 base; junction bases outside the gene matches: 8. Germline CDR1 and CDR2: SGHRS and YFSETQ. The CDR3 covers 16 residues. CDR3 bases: TGCGCCAGCAGCGGCGGACAGGGGCGGGGGAACACTGAAGCTTTCTTT. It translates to CASSGGQGRGNTEAFF.

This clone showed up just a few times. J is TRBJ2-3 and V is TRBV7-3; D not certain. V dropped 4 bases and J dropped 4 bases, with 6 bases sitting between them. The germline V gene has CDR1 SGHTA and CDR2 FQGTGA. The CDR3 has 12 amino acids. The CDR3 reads CASSSGSDTQYF. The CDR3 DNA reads TGTGCCAGCAGCTCTGGCTCAGATACGCAGTATTTT.

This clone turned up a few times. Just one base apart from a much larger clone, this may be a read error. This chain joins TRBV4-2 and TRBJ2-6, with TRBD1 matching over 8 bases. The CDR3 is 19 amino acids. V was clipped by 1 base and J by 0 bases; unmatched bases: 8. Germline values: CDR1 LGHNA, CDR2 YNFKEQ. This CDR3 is CASSQGSGTGSSGANVLTF. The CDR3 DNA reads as TGTGCCAGCAGCCAAGGCTCCGGGACAGGTAGCTCTGGGGCCAACGTCCTGACTTTC.

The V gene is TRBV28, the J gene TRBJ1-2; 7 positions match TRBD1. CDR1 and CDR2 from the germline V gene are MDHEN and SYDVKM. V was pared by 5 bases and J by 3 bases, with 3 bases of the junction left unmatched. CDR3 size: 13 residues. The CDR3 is CASSGTVDYGYTF. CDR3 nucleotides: TGTGCCAGCAGTGGGACAGTTGACTATGGCTACACCTTC.

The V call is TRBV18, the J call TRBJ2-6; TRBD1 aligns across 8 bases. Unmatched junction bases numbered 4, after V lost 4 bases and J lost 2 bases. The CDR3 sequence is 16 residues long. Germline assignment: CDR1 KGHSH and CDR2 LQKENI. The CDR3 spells CASSRLQGAGANVLTF. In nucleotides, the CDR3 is TGTGCCAGCTCACGATTACAGGGGGCTGGGGCCAACGTCCTGACTTTC.

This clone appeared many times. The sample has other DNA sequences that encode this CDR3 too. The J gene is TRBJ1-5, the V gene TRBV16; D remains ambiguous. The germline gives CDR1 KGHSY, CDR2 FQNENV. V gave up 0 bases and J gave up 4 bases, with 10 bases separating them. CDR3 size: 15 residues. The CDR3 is CASSQSGRGNQPQHF. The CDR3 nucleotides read TGTGCCAGCAGCCAATCTGGGCGGGGAAATCAGCCCCAGCATTTT. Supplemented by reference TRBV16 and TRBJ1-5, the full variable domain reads GEEVAQTPKHLVRGEGQKAKLYCAPIKGHSYVFWYQQVLKNEFKFLISFQNENVFDETGMPKERFSAKCLPNSPCSLEIQATKLEDSAVYFCASSQSGRGNQPQHFGDGTRLSIL.

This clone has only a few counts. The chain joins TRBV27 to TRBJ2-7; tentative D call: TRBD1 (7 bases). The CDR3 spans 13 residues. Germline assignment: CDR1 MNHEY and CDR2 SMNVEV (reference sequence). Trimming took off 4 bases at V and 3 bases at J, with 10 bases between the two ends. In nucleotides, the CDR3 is TGTGCCAGCAGTTCAGGGGGAGGCTACGAGCAGTACTTC. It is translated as CASSSGGGYEQYF.

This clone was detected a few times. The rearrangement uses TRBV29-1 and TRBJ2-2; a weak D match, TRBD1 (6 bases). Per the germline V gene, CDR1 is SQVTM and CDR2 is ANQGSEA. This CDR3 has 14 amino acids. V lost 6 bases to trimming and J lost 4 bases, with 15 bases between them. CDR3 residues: CSVTGTPLTGELFF. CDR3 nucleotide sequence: TGCAGCGTGACCGGGACACCCCTCACCGGGGAGCTGTTTTTT.

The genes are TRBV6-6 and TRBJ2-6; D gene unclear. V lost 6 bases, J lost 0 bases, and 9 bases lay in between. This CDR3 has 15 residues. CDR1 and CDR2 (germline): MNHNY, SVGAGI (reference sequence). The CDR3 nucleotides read TGTGCCAGCAGGGCCGCGGACTCTGGGGCCAACGTCCTGACTTTC. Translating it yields CASRAADSGANVLTF.

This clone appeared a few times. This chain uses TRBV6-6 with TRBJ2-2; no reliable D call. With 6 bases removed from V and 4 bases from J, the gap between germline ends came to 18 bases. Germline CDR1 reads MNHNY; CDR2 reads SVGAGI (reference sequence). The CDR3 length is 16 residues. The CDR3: CASSFEVTRATGELFF. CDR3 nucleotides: TGTGCCAGCAGCTTCGAGGTCACCCGGGCCACCGGGGAGCTGTTTTTT.

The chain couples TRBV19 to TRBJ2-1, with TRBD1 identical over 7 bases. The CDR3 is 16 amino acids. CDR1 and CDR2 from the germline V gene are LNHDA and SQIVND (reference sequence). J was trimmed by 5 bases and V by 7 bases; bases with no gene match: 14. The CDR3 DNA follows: TGTGCCAGTACTAACCCCGGGACAGTTAGAGACAATGAGCAGTTCTTC. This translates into CASTNPGTVRDNEQFF.

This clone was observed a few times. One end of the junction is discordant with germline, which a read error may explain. The CDR3, as DNA: TGTGCCAGCAGTTACTCGGACAGCCTCACCGGGGAGCTGTTTTTT. This sequence encodes CASSYSDSLTGELFF. J is TRBJ2-2 and V is TRBV10-3, with D possibly matching TRBD1 (6 bases). The CDR3 consists of 15 residues. CDR1 and CDR2 from the germline V gene are ENHRY and SYGVKD.

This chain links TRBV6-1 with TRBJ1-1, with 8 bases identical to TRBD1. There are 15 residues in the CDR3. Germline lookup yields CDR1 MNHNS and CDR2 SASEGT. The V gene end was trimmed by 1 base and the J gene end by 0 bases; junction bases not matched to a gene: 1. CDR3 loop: CASSEVTGVNTEAFF. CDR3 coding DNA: TGTGCCAGCAGTGAAGTGACAGGGGTGAACACTGAAGCTTTCTTT.

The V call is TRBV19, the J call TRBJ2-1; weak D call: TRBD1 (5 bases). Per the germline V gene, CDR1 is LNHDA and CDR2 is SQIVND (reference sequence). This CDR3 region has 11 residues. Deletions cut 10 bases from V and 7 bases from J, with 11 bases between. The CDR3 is CATSQANEQFF. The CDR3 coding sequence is TGTGCCACTTCACAGGCAAATGAGCAGTTCTTC.

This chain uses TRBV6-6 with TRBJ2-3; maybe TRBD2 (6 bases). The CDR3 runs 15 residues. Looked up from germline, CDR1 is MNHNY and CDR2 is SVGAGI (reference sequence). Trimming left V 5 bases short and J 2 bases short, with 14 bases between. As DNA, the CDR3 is TGTGCCAGCAGTAGACTAGTTGGGGCCACAGATACGCAGTATTTT. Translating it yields CASSRLVGATDTQYF.

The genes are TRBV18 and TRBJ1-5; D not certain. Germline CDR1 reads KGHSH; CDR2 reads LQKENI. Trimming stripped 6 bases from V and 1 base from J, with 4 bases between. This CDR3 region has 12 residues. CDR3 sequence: CASSMSNQPQHF. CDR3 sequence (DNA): TGTGCCAGCTCGATGAGCAATCAGCCCCAGCATTTT.

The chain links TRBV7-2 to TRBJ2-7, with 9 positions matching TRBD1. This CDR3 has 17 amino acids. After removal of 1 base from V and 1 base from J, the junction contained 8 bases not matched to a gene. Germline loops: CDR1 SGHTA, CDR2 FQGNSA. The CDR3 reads CASSLEPTGTGSYEQYF. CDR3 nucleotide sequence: TGTGCCAGCAGCTTAGAACCCACCGGGACAGGGTCCTACGAGCAGTACTTC.

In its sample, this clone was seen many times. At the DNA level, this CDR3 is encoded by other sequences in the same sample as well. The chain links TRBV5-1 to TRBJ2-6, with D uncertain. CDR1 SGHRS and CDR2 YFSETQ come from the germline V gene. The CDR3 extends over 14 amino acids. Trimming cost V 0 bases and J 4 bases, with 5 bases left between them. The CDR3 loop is CASSLGNGANVLTF. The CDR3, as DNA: TGCGCCAGCAGCTTGGGTAACGGGGCCAACGTCCTGACTTTC. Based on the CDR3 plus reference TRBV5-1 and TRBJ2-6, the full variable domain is KAGVTQTPRYLIKTRGQQVTLSCSPISGHRSVSWYQQTPGQGLQFLFEYFSETQRNKGNFPGRFSGRQFSNSRSEMNVSTLELGDSALYLCASSLGNGANVLTFGAGSRLTVL.

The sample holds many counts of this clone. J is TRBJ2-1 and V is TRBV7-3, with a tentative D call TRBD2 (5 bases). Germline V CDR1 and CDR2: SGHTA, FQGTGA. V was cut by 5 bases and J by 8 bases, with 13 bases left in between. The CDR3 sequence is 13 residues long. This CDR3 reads CASSRGLIDEQFF. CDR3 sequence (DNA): TGTGCCAGCAGCCGCGGGCTAATCGATGAGCAGTTCTTC.